A single T cell receptor beta chain is shown here with its context. This specimen comes from a study of blood T cell repertoires in COVID-19. Study information: Acute and convalescent COVID-19 specimens originated in the United States, Italy and Spain. Sample material is recorded as cDNA or gDNA derived from T cells, B-cell-depleted T cells, or PBMCs.

As originally analysed: It was from reference gene primer amplification that nucleated cell counts were estimated. TCRdb's table, derived via immunoSEQ multiplex PCR, lists solely in-frame clones and lacks some. V, J and clone size reflect that table, while D and trimming were determined from the DNA. The table includes about 250,000 clones, about 90% detected once. The J segment lost 3 bases and the V segment lost 1 base, leaving 11 bases of the junction unmatched. This CDR3 has 20 residues. In germline, CDR1 is MNHNS, CDR2 SASEGT. The TCR was taken from a man at least 80 years old with acute or convalescent COVID-19. The sample consisted of peripheral blood. This chain links TRBV6-1 with TRBJ2-6; TRBD2 aligns across 11 bases. CDR3 sequence (DNA): TGTGCCAGCAGTGAAGTTCTAGCGGGAGGTAGAACGGGTGGGGCCAACGTCCTGACTTTC. Amino acids: CASSEVLAGGRTGGANVLTF.